This T cell receptor (beta chain) derives from a study of OX40 agonist ivuxolimab in advanced cancers. Looking at the study overall: Ivuxolimab was a fully human IgG2 agonistic monoclonal antibody targeting the costimulatory receptor OX40 (CD134). Intravenous ivuxolimab was administered to patients every 2 weeks at six dose levels: 0.01, 0.1, 0.3, 1.5, 3 and 10 mg/kg. Of the approximately 54 dose-escalation patients, hepatocellular carcinoma was present in roughly 19, melanoma in roughly 15, renal cell carcinoma in 9 and head and neck cancer in 9. In the dose-escalation cohort, 82.7% of patients were male, and the mean age was around 60 years, with a range of about 20 to 90. Patients were allowed to have had prior anti-PD-1, anti-PD-L1 or anti-CTLA-4 therapy, and around two fifths of the dose-escalation patients had been treated with checkpoint inhibitors. Partial responses were achieved by three dose-escalation patients, of whom one had hepatocellular carcinoma and two had cutaneous melanoma. The point of sequencing TCRbeta in the periphery was to test whether ivuxolimab changed TCR sequence diversity and drove clonal T-cell expansion. The paper reports the monotherapy dose-escalation portion (N = 52 patients) of the phase I ivuxolimab trial. The study at large found these results: After ivuxolimab, more expanded clones were found on average in CD8+ T cells than in CD4+ T cells. In partial responders in the 0.1-3.0 mg/kg groups, normalized peripheral clonal expansion was found to be among the lowest, especially among CD8+ T cells. At doses of 0.1 to 3.0 mg/kg, clonal expansion of both CD4+ and CD8+ blood T cells was observed from baseline to week 6. Which antigens the clonally expanded peripheral T cells were specific for was not determined. Low levels of normalized T-cell clonal expansion were also seen in some patients who did not respond.

About this clone itself: The antigen this receptor binds is unknown. Base quality data are lacking; no much larger clone is found one base away.

The CDR3 holds 13 amino acids from the cysteine to the phenylalanine. The retained sequence is limited to the CDR3, 39 bases, with the frame set at the first base. From the germline V gene, CDR1 is MGHRA and CDR2 is YSYEKL. V and J are truncated by 3 bases and 8 bases respectively, leaving an intervening sequence of 10 bases. The trial excluded patients who had a history of autoimmune disease or were on systemic immunosuppression. Peripheral blood for TCR sequencing was collected from all dose cohorts at baseline, on cycle 4 day 1, and on cycle 7 day 1. The samples were drawn from a first-in-human, open-label, multicenter phase I dose-escalation trial of ivuxolimab. Adults with locally advanced or metastatic melanoma, renal cell, hepatocellular, or head and neck squamous cell carcinoma were enrolled in the trial. Before TCR sequencing, CD4+ and CD8+ T cells were separately sorted from peripheral blood.

For sequencing of the TCRbeta CDR3 region, genomic DNA was extracted from the sorted cells. The immunoSEQ Assay was used for sequencing of TCRbeta CDR3 regions. The clones in this table, taken by TCRdb from immuneACCESS, are in-frame only. Not every clone is retained; where verified, under half of the shortfall comes from an unresolved V gene, and the cause of the rest is unknown. This sample has roughly 41,000 clones in its table, and 88% of those were observed once. More than 55% of the sample lies in the top ten. The TCR comes from an adult with an advanced solid tumor such as melanoma, head and neck, liver or kidney cancer. Sample: CD4+ or CD8+ T cells sorted from blood, taken in a trial of the OX40 agonist ivuxolimab. The receptor chain draws on TRBV4-1 and TRBJ1-4; the D gene identity is not certain. The DNA sequence is TGCGCCAGCAGCCACTCTGTCGCCGAAAAACTGTTTTTT. This gives the protein CASSHSVAEKLFF.